These 11 T cell receptor beta chains originate from one sample sequenced in a study of T cells in Graves' hyperthyroidism and ophthalmopathy. What was amplified from RNA transcripts were TCR beta CDR3 regions. A first-round RT-PCR of the TCR CDR3 used the HTBI primer set. TCRdb redid the calling of the multiplex PCR reads with MiXCR, one entry per CDR3 protein. The table lists approximately 610,000 distinct CDR3 sequences, roughly 14% of them singletons. Specimen: blood. These receptors were collected from a middle-aged woman with Graves' ophthalmopathy.

The sample holds a few counts of this clonotype. The chain is built from TRBV20-1 and TRBJ2-7, with D perhaps TRBD1 or TRBD2 (5 bases each). Trimming shortened V by 3 bases and J by 4 bases, and 13 bases separated the two germline ends. This CDR3 comprises 13 residues. CDR1 DFQATT and CDR2 SNEGSKA come from the germline V gene (reference sequence). CDR3 sequence reads: CSASRGREYEQYF. In DNA form, the CDR3 reads TGCAGTGCTAGCCGGGGACGGGAATACGAGCAGTACTTC.

This clonotype was found many times. The V and J genes are TRBV30 and TRBJ1-1, with TRBD1 identical over 9 bases. CDR3 length: 13 residues. Germline assignment: CDR1 GTSNPN and CDR2 SVGIG (reference sequence). The J segment lost 8 bases and the V segment lost 1 base, leaving 5 bases of the junction unmatched. The CDR3 loop reads CAWSAMGQGEAFF. In DNA form, the CDR3 reads TGTGCCTGGAGTGCAATGGGACAGGGCGAAGCTTTCTTT. Full variable domain (outside the CDR3, taken from reference TRBV30 and TRBJ1-1): SQTIHQWPATLVQPVGSPLSLECTVEGTSNPNLYWYRQAAGRGLQLLFYSVGIGQISSEVPQNLSASRPQDRQFILSSKKLLLSDSGFYLCAWSAMGQGEAFFGQGTRLTVV.

This clonotype was seen repeatedly, ten times or more. The V gene is TRBV28, the J gene TRBJ2-7, with a possible D match to TRBD1 (7 bases). CDR1 is MDHEN, CDR2 SYDVKM, per germline. The CDR3 has 15 residues. V was clipped by 5 bases and J by 4 bases, with 18 bases between them. CDR3 amino acids: CASSTPTGTVYEQYF. The CDR3 coding sequence is TGTGCCAGCAGTACGCCGACAGGGACTGTTTACGAGCAGTACTTC.

The sample holds many counts of this clonotype. The chain is built from TRBV20-1 and TRBJ2-5; D unclear. The germline V and J ends were trimmed by 4 bases and 5 bases, with 5 bases remaining between them. CDR1 DFQATT and CDR2 SNEGSKA come from the germline V gene (reference sequence). The CDR3 spans 10 residues. CDR3 bases: TGCAGTGCTAAACGCGAGACCCAGTACTTC. As protein: CSAKRETQYF.

The table lists this clonotype with many counts. This chain links TRBV19 with TRBJ2-5; 7 bases line up with TRBD2. Germline CDR1 LNHDA, CDR2 SQIVND (reference sequence). The CDR3 covers 15 residues. With 7 bases clipped from V and 0 bases from J, the junction kept 8 bases outside the gene matches. The CDR3 region has the DNA TGTGCCAGTAACTCTAGGAGCGGGAACCAAGAGACCCAGTACTTC. It translates to CASNSRSGNQETQYF.

This rearrangement joins TRBV6-5 to TRBJ2-5; perhaps D is TRBD1 or TRBD2 (5 bases each). The CDR3 runs to 15 residues. V lost 0 bases and J lost 7, with 15 bases in between. Per the germline V gene, CDR1 is MNHEY and CDR2 is SVGAGI. This CDR3 is CASSYSGTLGRTQYF. CDR3 DNA: TGTGCCAGCAGTTACTCCGGGACGCTTGGTAGGACCCAGTACTTC.

This clonotype was counted at least ten times. V usage is TRBV28 and J usage is TRBJ1-2, with D perhaps matching TRBD1 (6 bases). The V end lost 5 bases, the J end lost 2 bases, and 6 bases lay between the germline ends. The length of the CDR3 is 12 residues. Germline values: CDR1 MDHEN, CDR2 SYDVKM. The CDR3 reads CASSGQNYGYTF. As DNA, the CDR3 is TGTGCCAGCAGTGGACAGAACTATGGCTACACCTTC.

This clonotype was seen only a few times. The gene calls are TRBV5-4 and TRBJ2-3; 8 bases match TRBD2. The V gene's germline CDR1 is SGHNT and CDR2 YYREEE (reference sequence). This CDR3 spans 15 amino acids. V trimming: 4 bases; J trimming: 2 bases; junction bases outside the gene matches: 6. CDR3: CASSGRGGATDTQYF. The CDR3, as DNA: TGTGCCAGCAGCGGCCGGGGGGGGGCCACAGATACGCAGTATTTT.

This sequence joins TRBV6-5 and TRBJ1-1; D is unclear. V was trimmed by 0 bases and J by 4 bases, leaving 12 bases between them. The CDR3 sequence is 15 residues long. Germline loops: CDR1 MNHEY, CDR2 SVGAGI. As DNA, the CDR3 is TGTGCCAGCAGTTACTCGAATGGGGTTGGCACTGAAGCTTTCTTT. Protein: CASSYSNGVGTEAFF.

This clonotype has just a few counts. The chain joins TRBV7-3 to TRBJ1-2; D is ambiguous. This CDR3 has 13 residues. Trimming pared 4 bases from V and 6 bases from J, leaving 12 bases between. Germline assignment: CDR1 SGHTA and CDR2 FQGTGA. CDR3 nucleotides: TGTGCCAGCAGCTCGCAGCCGGGAGATGGCTACACCTTC. Its translation is CASSSQPGDGYTF.

This clonotype was picked up many times. The chain employs TRBV18 and TRBJ2-5, with unresolved D. Trimming took off 4 bases at V and 4 bases at J, with 10 bases between the two ends. Germline CDR1 reads KGHSH; CDR2 reads LQKENI. The CDR3 totals 13 residues. DNA of the CDR3: TGTGCCAGCTCACGAGGCATCGGAGAGACCCAGTACTTC. Translated, it gives CASSRGIGETQYF.